The rows below give T cell receptor beta chains drawn from one sample of a study of blood T cell repertoires in COVID-19. Assay: immunoSEQ multiplex PCR; the TCRdb copy retains only in-frame clones and omits some. The table shows about 200,000 clones, with 84% occurring only once. Specimen: PBMCs or T cells enriched from blood (not recorded which). Receptors were obtained from a man aged 35 to 55 who had recovered from COVID-19. CDR3s leave out the opening cysteine and the closing phenylalanine or tryptophan.

CDR3aa,j_gene,v_gene
ASSPTGAANYGYT,TRBJ1-2,TRBV6-4
ASSMGQVNQPQH,TRBJ1-5,TRBV18
ASSPQRVAGTTDTQY,TRBJ2-3,TRBV18
ASSPLRRTRTDTQY,TRBJ2-3,TRBV7-2
ATSGDTGTGENNEQF,TRBJ2-1,TRBV15
ASSSGKVHT,TRBJ1-2,TRBV12-3/TRBV12-4
SVAGVGEKLF,TRBJ1-4,TRBV29-1
ASLRQGMNTEAF,TRBJ1-1,TRBV6-5
ASSELLLKKNQPQH,TRBJ1-5,TRBV2
ASSSSGVPTDTQY,TRBJ2-3,TRBV9
ASSLGTAIAYNSPLH,TRBJ1-6,TRBV3-1/TRBV3-2
AIRTSGGEQF,TRBJ2-1,TRBV10-3
AISDSDSTYEQY,TRBJ2-7,TRBV10-3
ASSRGARETQY,TRBJ2-5,TRBV5-6
ASSDGGRIYGYT,TRBJ1-2,TRBV6-1
ASFGQGSTEAF,TRBJ1-1,TRBV19
ASRDSSYEQY,TRBJ2-7,TRBV6-5
ASSGGRGPSYNSPLH,TRBJ1-6,TRBV5-6
ASSMGAVKGNTIY,TRBJ1-3,TRBV19
ASSQDRGGPGEAF,TRBJ1-1,TRBV4-3
AWSPTGEQF,TRBJ2-1,TRBV30
ASSSDSSFYGYT,TRBJ1-2,TRBV7-9
ASSQEYRGWNEQF,TRBJ2-1,TRBV4-2
ASRKTGNYGYT,TRBJ1-2,TRBV6-5
ASSFVTGMNTEAF,TRBJ1-1,TRBV7-9
ASRQTQNTEAF,TRBJ1-1,TRBV19
ASSLGGTSGGPSYEQY,TRBJ2-7,TRBV5-1
ASSPKRTSTDTQY,TRBJ2-3,TRBV7-2
ASRRDRSQPQH,TRBJ1-5,TRBV2
ASSDRNTGELF,TRBJ2-2,TRBV12-5
ASSFRAGGPMLF,TRBJ2-2,TRBV11-2
ASSQEAWAATYGYT,TRBJ1-2,TRBV4-2
ASSSPGIAGGREQF,TRBJ2-1,TRBV5-1
ASSVHWTPYEQY,TRBJ2-7,TRBV9
ASSKGQGLETQY,TRBJ2-5,TRBV19
ASSVGLAGVDTQY,TRBJ2-3,TRBV11-3
ASSPIQGLPNYGYT,TRBJ1-2,TRBV27
ASRGQGKTGELF,TRBJ2-2,TRBV10-2
ASSQAGGQGAGYT,TRBJ1-2,TRBV3-1/TRBV3-2
ASWGGEQY,TRBJ2-7,TRBV23-1
SVVEEAAVLF,TRBJ1-4,TRBV29-1
ASSLGQGNGELF,TRBJ2-2,TRBV7-9
ASSQGVGELF,TRBJ2-2,TRBV7-9
ASKGATETQY,TRBJ2-5,TRBV2
ASSDSPPSGGSYEQY,TRBJ2-7,TRBV6-2/TRBV6-3
ASSSGTGSLQH,TRBJ1-5,TRBV7-2
ASSRSGGAYNEQF,TRBJ2-1,TRBV5-6
ASSKVVRETQY,TRBJ2-5,TRBV21-1
ATSRGEGIHGETQY,TRBJ2-5,TRBV15
ASSQQGQGNLKAF,TRBJ1-1,TRBV4-3
ASSAKGGGPADTQY,TRBJ2-3,TRBV9
ASSLGLNTEAF,TRBJ1-1,TRBV6-5
ASSPLWGEVGYT,TRBJ1-2,TRBV14
AITETGLNYGYT,TRBJ1-2,TRBV10-3
ASSLSEGSTYEQY,TRBJ2-7,TRBV28
ASSIGGGAYEQY,TRBJ2-7,TRBV19
ASSLDRRNEKLF,TRBJ1-4,TRBV5-4
ASSVDPGTEAF,TRBJ1-1,TRBV9
ASSLGDQPQH,TRBJ1-5,TRBV11-2
ASSYRGLNTDTQY,TRBJ2-3,TRBV11-3